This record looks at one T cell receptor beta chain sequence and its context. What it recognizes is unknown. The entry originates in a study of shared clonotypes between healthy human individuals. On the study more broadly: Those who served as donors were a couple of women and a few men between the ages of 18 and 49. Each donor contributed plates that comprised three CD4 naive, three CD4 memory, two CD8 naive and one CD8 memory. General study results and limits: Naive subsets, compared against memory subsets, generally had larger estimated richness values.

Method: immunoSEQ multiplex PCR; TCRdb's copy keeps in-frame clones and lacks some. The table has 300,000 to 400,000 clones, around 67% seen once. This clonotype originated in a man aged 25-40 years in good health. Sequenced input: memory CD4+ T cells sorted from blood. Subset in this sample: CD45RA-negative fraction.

The chain's CDR3 is CASISSPDEQFF. The CDR3 nucleotides read TGTGCCAGCATAAGTAGTCCCGATGAGCAGTTCTTC. This sequence joins TRBV6-1 and TRBJ2-1; D uncertain. The germline CDR1 and CDR2 sequences are MNHNS and SASEGT. The ends were cut back, 7 bases at V and 8 bases at J, with 12 bases in the middle. The CDR3 totals 12 residues.